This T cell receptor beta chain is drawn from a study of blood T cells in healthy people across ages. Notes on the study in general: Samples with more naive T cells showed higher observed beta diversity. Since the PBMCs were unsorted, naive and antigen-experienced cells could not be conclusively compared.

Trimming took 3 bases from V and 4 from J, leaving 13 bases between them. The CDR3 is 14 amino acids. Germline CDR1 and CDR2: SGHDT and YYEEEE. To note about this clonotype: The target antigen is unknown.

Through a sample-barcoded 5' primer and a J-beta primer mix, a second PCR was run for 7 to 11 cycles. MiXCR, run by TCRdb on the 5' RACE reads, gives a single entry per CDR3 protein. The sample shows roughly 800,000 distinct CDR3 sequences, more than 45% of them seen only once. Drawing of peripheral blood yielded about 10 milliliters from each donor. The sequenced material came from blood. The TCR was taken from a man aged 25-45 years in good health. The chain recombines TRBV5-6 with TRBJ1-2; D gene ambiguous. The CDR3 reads CASSSFKEPYGYTF. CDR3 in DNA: TGTGCCAGCAGCTCGTTCAAAGAGCCCTATGGCTACACCTTC.